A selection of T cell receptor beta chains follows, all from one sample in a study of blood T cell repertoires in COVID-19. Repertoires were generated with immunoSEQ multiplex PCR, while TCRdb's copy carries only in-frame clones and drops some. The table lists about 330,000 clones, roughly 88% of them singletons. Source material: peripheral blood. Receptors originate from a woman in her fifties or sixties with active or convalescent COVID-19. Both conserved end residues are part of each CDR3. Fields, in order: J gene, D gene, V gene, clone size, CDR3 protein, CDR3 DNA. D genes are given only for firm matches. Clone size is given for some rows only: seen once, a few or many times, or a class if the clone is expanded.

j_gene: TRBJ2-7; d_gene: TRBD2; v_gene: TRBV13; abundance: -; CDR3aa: CASSLPSGSHNEQYF; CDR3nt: TGTGCCAGCAGCCTCCCCAGCGGGAGTCATAACGAGCAGTACTTC
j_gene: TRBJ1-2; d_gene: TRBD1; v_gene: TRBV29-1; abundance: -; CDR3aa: CSVPRGLGYTF; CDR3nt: TGCAGCGTACCCAGGGGGTTAGGCTACACCTTC
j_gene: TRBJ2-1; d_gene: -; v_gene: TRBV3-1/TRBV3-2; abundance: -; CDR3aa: CASSPIGDSYNEQFF; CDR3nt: TGTGCCAGCAGCCCGATCGGGGACTCCTACAATGAGCAGTTCTTC
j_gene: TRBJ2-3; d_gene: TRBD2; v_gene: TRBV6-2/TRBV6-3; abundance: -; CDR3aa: CASSYSGLSSTDTQYF; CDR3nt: TGTGCCAGCAGTTATTCGGGACTATCAAGCACAGATACGCAGTATTTT
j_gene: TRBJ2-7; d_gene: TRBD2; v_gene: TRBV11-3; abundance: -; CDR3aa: CASSYHDSGTSVHEQYF; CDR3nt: TGTGCCAGCAGCTATCACGATTCCGGGACTAGCGTCCACGAGCAGTACTTC
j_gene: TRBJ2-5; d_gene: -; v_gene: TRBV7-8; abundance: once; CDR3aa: CASSSQQGSETQYF; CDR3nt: TGTGCCAGCAGCTCACAACAGGGAAGCGAGACCCAGTACTTC
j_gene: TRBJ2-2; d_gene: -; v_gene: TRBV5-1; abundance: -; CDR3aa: CASSLRSSSYTGELFF; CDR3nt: TGCGCCAGCAGCTTGAGGAGTAGCAGTTACACCGGGGAGCTGTTTTTT
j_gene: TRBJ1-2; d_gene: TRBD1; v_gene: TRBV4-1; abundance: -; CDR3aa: CASSQVGQGPPYGYTF; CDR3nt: TGCGCCAGCAGCCAAGTTGGACAGGGCCCTCCCTATGGCTACACCTTC
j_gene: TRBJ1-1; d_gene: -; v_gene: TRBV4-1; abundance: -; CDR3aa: CASSQDRAMNTEAFF; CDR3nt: TGCGCCAGCAGCCAAGATCGAGCGATGAACACTGAAGCTTTCTTT
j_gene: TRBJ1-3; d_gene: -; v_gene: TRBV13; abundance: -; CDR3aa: CASSFLGNTIYF; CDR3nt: TGTGCCAGCAGCTTCCTCGGAAACACCATATATTTT
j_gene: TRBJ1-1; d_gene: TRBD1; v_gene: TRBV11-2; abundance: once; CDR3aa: CASSLTGQFNTEAFF; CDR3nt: TGTGCCAGCAGCTTAACGGGACAGTTTAACACTGAAGCTTTCTTT
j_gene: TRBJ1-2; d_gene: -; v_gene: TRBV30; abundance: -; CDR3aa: CAWNNELRTSGYTF; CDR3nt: TGTGCCTGGAATAACGAGTTGAGGACTAGCGGCTACACCTTC
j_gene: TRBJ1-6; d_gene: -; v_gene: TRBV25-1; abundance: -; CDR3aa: CASSESFGVSNNSPLHF; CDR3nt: TGTGCCAGCAGTGAATCGTTCGGGGTGTCAAATAATTCACCCCTCCACTTT
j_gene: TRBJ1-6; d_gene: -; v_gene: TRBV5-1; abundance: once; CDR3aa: CASSLRDIYNSPLHF; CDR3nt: TGCGCCAGCAGCCTCCGGGACATCTATAATTCACCCCTCCACTTT
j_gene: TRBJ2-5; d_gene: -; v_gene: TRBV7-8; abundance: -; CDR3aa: CASSLGLTAGRETQYF; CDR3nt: TGTGCCAGCAGCTTAGGTTTGACAGCTGGCAGGGAGACCCAGTACTTC
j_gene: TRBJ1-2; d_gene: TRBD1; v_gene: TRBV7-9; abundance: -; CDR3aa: CASSLGGQGFYGYTF; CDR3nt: TGTGCCAGCAGCTTAGGGGGACAGGGATTCTATGGCTACACCTTC
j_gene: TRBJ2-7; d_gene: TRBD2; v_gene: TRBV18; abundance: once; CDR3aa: CASSPGTSGTEYF; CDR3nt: TGTGCCAGCTCACCTGGGACTAGCGGGACGGAGTACTTC
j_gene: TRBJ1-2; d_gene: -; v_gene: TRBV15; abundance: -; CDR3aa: CATSMGGVGGGYTF; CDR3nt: TGTGCCACCAGCATGGGGGGGGTCGGGGGTGGCTACACCTTC
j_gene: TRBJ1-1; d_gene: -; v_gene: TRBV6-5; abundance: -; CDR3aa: CASRRTEAFF; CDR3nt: TGTGCCAGCAGGCGGACTGAAGCTTTCTTT
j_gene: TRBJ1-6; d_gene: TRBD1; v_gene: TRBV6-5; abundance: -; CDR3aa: CASSYFTDREDTPLHF; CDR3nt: TGTGCCAGCAGTTACTTCACGGACAGGGAAGATACACCCCTCCACTTT
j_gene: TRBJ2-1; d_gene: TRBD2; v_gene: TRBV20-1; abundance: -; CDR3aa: CSASFSSSGRFNEQFF; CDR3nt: TGCAGTGCTAGTTTCAGTTCTAGCGGGAGGTTCAATGAGCAGTTCTTC
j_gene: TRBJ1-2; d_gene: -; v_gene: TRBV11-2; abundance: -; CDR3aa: CASSLDRPGYYGYTF; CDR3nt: TGTGCCAGCAGCTTAGATAGGCCAGGGTACTATGGCTACACCTTC
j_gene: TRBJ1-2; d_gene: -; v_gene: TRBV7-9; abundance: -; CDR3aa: CASSLAAGRGYTF; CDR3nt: TGTGCCAGCAGCTTAGCAGCCGGGAGAGGCTACACCTTC
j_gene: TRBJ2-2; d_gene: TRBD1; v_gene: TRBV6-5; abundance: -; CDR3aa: CASSKGQGFGGELFF; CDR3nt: TGTGCCAGCAGCAAAGGACAGGGGTTTGGCGGGGAGCTGTTTTTT
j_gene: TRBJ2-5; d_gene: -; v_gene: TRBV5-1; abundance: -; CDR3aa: CASSSHSIQGRPKETQYF; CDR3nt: TGCGCCAGCAGCAGTCATTCTATTCAGGGGCGACCGAAAGAGACCCAGTACTTC
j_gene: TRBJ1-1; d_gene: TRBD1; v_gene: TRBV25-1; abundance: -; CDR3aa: CASDPGTGKNEAFF; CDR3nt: TGTGCCAGCGACCCTGGGACAGGGAAGAATGAAGCTTTCTTT
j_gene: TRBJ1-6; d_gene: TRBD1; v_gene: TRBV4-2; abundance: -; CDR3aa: CASSQGITGDSPLHF; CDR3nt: TGTGCCAGCAGCCAAGGTATTACAGGGGATTCACCCCTCCACTTT
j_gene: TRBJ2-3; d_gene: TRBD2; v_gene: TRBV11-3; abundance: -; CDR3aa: CASSSTHFLQRGSTDTQYF; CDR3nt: TGTGCCAGCAGCTCGACCCACTTCTTACAGCGGGGAAGCACAGATACGCAGTATTTT
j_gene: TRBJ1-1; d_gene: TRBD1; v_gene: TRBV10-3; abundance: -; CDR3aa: CAIKIDRGGTEAFF; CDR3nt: TGTGCCATCAAAATCGACAGGGGAGGGACTGAAGCTTTCTTT
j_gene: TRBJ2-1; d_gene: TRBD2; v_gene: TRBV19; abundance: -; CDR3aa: CASGVTSEPYNEQFF; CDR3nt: TGTGCCAGTGGGGTAACTAGCGAACCATACAATGAGCAGTTCTTC
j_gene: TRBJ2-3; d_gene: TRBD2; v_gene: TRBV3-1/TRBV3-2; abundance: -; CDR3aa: CASSQDLWGGDTDTQYF; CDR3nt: TGTGCCAGCAGCCAAGATCTGTGGGGGGGAGACACAGATACGCAGTATTTT
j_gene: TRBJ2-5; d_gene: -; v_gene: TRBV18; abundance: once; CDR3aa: CASSPHKGETQYF; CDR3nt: TGTGCCAGCTCACCTCACAAGGGGGAGACCCAGTACTTC
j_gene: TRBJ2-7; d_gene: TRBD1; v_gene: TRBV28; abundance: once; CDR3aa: CASGGTGASYEQYF; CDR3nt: TGTGCCAGCGGGGGGACAGGGGCTTCCTACGAGCAGTACTTC
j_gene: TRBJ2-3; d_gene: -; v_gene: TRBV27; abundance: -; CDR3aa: CASSFLGGSGGADTQYF; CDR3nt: TGTGCCAGCAGTTTTCTAGGAGGGTCGGGCGGGGCAGATACGCAGTATTTT
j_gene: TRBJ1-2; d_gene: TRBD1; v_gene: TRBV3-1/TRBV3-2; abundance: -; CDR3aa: CASSLGQGGLYGYTF; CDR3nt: TGTGCCAGCAGCCTGGGACAGGGGGGCCTCTATGGCTACACCTTC
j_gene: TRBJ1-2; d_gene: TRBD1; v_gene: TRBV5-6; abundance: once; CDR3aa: CASSITGTGLNGYTF; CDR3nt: TGTGCCAGCAGCATAACCGGGACAGGGCTTAATGGCTACACCTTC
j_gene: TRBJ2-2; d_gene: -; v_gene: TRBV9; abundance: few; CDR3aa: CASSVGANTGELFF; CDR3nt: TGTGCCAGCAGCGTAGGGGCCAATACCGGGGAGCTGTTTTTT
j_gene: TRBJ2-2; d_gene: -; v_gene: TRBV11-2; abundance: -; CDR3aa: CASSPSGWENTGELFF; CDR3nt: TGTGCCAGCAGCCCCTCGGGATGGGAGAACACCGGGGAGCTGTTTTTT
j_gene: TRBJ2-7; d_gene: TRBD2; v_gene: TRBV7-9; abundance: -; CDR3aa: CASSLAEAGGHEQYF; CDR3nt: TGTGCCAGCAGCTTAGCGGAGGCGGGGGGGCACGAGCAGTACTTC
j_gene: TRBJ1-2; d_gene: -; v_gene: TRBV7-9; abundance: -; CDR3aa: CASSFGGVLYGYTF; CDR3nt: TGTGCCAGCAGCTTTGGGGGGGTTTTGTATGGCTACACCTTC
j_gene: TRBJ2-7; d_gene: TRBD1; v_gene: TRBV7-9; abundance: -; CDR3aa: CASSSSTGIVYEQYF; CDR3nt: TGTGCCAGCAGCTCTTCGACAGGGATTGTCTACGAGCAGTACTTC
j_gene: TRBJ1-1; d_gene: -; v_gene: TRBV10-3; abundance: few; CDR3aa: CAISEEGTLNTEAFF; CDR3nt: TGTGCCATCAGTGAGGAGGGAACTCTGAACACTGAAGCTTTCTTT
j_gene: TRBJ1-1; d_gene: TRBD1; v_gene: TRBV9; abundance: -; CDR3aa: CASSTSGTGLSLNTEAFF; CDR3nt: TGTGCCAGCAGCACCTCCGGGACAGGGCTCTCCTTGAACACTGAAGCTTTCTTT
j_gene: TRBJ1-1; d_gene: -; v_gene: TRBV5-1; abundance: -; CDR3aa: CASSLPGWGTEAFF; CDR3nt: TGCGCCAGCAGCTTGCCGGGATGGGGCACTGAAGCTTTCTTT
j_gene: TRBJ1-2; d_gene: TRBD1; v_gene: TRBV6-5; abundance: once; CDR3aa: CASSSGQGATYTF; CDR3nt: TGTGCCAGCAGCTCCGGACAGGGGGCTACCTACACCTTC
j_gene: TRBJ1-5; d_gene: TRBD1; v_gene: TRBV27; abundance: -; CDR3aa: CASSFSGGFQPQHF; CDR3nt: TGTGCCAGCAGTTTTTCAGGGGGCTTTCAGCCCCAGCATTTT
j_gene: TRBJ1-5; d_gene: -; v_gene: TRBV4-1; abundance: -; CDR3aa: CASSPTAPNQPQHF; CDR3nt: TGCGCCAGCAGCCCTACAGCACCCAATCAGCCCCAGCATTTT
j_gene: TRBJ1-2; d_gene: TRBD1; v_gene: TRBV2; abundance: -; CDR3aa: CASSADRGYGYTF; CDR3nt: TGTGCCAGCAGTGCGGACAGGGGATATGGCTACACCTTC
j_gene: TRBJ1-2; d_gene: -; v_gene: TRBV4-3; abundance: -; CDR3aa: CASSQVPLRGGDYGYTF; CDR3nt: TGCGCCAGCAGCCAAGTCCCGCTGAGGGGAGGGGACTATGGCTACACCTTC
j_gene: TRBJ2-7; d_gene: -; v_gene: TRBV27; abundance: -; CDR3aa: CASRPNGQISYEQYF; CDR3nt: TGTGCCAGCAGACCGAATGGACAGATTTCCTACGAGCAGTACTTC
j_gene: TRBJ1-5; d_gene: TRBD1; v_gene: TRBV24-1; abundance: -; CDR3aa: CATSDWTGNQPQHF; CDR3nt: TGTGCCACCAGTGACTGGACAGGGAATCAGCCCCAGCATTTT
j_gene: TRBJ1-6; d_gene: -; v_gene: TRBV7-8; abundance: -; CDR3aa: CASSLGGLGSPLHF; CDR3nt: TGTGCCAGCAGCTTAGGGGGGCTTGGTTCACCCCTCCACTTT
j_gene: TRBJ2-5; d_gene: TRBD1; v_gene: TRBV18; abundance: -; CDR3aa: CASSLGQGAQETQYF; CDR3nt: TGTGCCAGCTCACTAGGGCAGGGGGCCCAAGAGACCCAGTACTTC
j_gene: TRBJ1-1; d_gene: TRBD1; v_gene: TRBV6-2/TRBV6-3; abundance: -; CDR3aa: CASSYDRVNTEAFF; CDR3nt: TGTGCCAGCAGTTACGACAGGGTGAACACTGAAGCTTTCTTT
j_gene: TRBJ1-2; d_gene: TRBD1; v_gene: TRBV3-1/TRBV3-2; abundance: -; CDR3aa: CASSRLTSDRAFNYGYTF; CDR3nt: TGTGCCAGCAGCCGACTCACTTCGGACAGGGCCTTCAACTATGGCTACACCTTC
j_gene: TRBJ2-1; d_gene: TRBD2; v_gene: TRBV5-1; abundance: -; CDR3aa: CASSLTSGTYNEQFF; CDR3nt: TGCGCCAGCAGCTTGACTAGCGGGACCTACAATGAGCAGTTCTTC
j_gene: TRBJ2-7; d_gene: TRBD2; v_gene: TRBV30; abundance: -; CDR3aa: CAWSLGTSPYEQYF; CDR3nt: TGTGCCTGGAGTCTTGGGACTAGCCCCTACGAGCAGTACTTC
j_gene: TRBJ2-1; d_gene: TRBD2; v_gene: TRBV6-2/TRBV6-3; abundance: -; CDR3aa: CASSYTPGLASNEQFF; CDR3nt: TGTGCCAGCAGCTATACCCCGGGACTAGCGTCCAATGAGCAGTTCTTC